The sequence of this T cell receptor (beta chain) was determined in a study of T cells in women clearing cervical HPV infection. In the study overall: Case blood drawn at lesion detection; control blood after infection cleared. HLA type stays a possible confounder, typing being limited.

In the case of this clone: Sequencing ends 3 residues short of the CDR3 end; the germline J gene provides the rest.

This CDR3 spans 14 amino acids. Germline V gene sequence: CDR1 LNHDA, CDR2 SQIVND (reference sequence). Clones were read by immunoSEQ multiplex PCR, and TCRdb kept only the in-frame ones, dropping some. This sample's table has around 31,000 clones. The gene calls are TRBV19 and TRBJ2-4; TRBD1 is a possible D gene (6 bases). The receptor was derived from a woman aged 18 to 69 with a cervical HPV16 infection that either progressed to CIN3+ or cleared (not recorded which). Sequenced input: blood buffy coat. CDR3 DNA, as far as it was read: TGTGCCAGTACCAAGGACAGCAAGCACTATGGT. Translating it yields CASTKDSKHYG. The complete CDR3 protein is CASTKDSKHYGQYF.